This record looks at one T cell receptor beta chain sequence and its context. Its antigen is as yet unknown. This may come from a read error, since a much larger clone is one base off. The data stem from a study of blood T cells in healthy people across ages. Study-level points and caveats: Across the age range, TCR beta diversity per million T cells fell in a roughly linear way. As naive T cell percentage varied, TCR beta diversity correlated strongly with it.

Staff drew approximately 9.7 milliliters of peripheral blood from each donor. Then a second PCR, running roughly 6 to 11 cycles, was carried out with a sample-barcoded 5' primer and a J-beta primer mix. One entry per CDR3 protein results from TCRdb running MiXCR on the 5' RACE reads. The data show 650,000 to 950,000 distinct CDR3 sequences, roughly 44% seen once. The sequence came from a man aged 55 to 70 in good health. The sequencing input was blood.

The CDR3 nucleotides read TGCAGCGTTAGGTCTGGCGGGATAAAGAATGAGCAGTACTTC. Translated, it gives CSVRSGGIKNEQYF. The V gene is TRBV29-1, the J gene TRBJ2-7; weak D call: TRBD2 (6 bases). Germline V gene lookup returns CDR1 SQVTM and CDR2 ANQGSEA. The CDR3 extends over 14 amino acids. V lost 5 bases and J 7 bases, leaving 21 bases between the germline ends.